This T cell receptor beta chain is from a study of T cell repertoires in cytomegalovirus infection. Whole-study results and caveats: Using cumulative public TCR beta family frequency, the authors identified those who carried CMV together with the relevant HLA.

V dropped 1 base and J dropped 6; count of bases not matched to a gene: 5. Germline V gene data show CDR1 as SGHTA and CDR2 as FQGNSA. The CDR3 totals 14 residues. TCRdb analysed the reads with MiXCR anew, one entry per CDR3 protein. The sample has around 69,000 distinct CDR3 sequences, around 28% seen once. The sample holds a few counts of this clonotype. Its specificity is unknown. This clonotype was sampled from a human donor in good health (CMV status not recorded). Some clones in this sample may be carry-over from other donors' samples. Sequencing was performed on CD8+ T cells from cultured PBMCs, taken from culture after CMV antigen stimulation. V and J are TRBV7-2 and TRBJ2-7; TRBD1 agrees at 8 bases. The CDR3 region is CASSLGQGAAEQYF. CDR3 sequence (DNA): TGTGCCAGCAGCTTAGGGCAGGGGGCGGCCGAGCAGTACTTC.